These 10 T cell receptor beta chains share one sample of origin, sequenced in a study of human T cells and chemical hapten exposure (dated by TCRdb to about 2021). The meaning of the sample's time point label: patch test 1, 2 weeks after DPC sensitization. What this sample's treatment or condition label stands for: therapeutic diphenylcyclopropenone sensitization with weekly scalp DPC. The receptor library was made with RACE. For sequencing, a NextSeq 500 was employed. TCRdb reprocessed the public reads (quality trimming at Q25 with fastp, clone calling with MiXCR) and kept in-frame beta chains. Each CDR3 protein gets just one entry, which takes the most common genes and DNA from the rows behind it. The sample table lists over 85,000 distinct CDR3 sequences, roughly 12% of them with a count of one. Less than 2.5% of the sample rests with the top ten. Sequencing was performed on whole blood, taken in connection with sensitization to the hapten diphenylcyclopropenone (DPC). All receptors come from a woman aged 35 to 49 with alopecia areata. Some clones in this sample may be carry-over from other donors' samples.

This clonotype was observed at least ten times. Here the CDR3 reads CASSLATGAGQETQYF. In DNA form, the CDR3 reads TGTGCCAGCAGCTTAGCAACAGGAGCTGGCCAAGAGACCCAGTACTTC. The rearrangement links TRBV7-2 to TRBJ2-5; D possibly corresponds to TRBD1 (5 bases). CDR3 length: 16 residues. V lost 0 bases to trimming and J lost 1 base, with 12 bases between them. Germline CDR1 reads SGHTA; CDR2 reads FQGNSA.

The CDR3: CASTSSGTEAFF. DNA of the CDR3: TGTGCCAGCACCTCTTCGGGTACTGAAGCTTTCTTT. V gene TRBV28 combines with J gene TRBJ1-1; no clear D. Germline V lookup: CDR1 MDHEN, CDR2 SYDVKM. The CDR3 totals 12 residues. The germline V and J ends were trimmed by 7 bases and 5 bases, with 11 bases remaining between them.

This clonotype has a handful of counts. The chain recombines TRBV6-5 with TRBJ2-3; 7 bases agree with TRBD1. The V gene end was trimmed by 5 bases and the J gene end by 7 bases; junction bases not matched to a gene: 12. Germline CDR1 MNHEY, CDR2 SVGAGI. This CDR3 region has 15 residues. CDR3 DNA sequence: TGTGCCAGCAGTCGAGACAGGGTCCCACCCTATACGCAGTATTTT. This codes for CASSRDRVPPYTQYF.

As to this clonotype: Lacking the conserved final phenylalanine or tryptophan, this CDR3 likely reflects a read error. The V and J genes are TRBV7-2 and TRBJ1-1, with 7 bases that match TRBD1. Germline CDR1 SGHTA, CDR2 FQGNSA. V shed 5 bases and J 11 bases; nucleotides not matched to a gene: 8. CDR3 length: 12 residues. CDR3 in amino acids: CASSLFRGSAFS. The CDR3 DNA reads TGTGCCAGCAGCCTATTCAGGGGGTCGGCTTTCTCT.

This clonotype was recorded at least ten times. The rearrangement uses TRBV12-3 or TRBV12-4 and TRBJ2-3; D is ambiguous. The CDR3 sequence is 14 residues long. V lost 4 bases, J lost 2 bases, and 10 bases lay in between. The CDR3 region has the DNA TGTGCCAGCAGTTGGTTGAAGCCCACAGATACGCAGTATTTT. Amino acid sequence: CASSWLKPTDTQYF.

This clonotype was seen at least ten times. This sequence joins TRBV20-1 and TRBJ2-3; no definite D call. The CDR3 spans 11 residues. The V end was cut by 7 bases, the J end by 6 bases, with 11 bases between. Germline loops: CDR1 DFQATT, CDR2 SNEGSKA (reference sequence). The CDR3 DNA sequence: TGCAGTGGCGCCTCAGAGGATACGCAGTATTTT. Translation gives CSGASEDTQYF.

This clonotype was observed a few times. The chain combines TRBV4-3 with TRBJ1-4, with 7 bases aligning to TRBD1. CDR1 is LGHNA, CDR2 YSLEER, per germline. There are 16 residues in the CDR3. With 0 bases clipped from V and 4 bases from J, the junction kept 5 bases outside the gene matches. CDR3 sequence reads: CASSQDGDSRNEKLFF. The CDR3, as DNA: TGCGCCAGCAGCCAAGATGGGGACAGTCGTAATGAAAAACTGTTTTTT.

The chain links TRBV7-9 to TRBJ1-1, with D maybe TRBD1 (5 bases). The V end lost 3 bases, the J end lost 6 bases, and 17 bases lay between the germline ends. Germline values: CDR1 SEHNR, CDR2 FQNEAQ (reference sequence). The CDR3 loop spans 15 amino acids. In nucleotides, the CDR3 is TGTGCCAGCAGCTTTGGGACCGACCCGGCGGCTGAAGCTTTCTTT. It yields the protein CASSFGTDPAAEAFF.

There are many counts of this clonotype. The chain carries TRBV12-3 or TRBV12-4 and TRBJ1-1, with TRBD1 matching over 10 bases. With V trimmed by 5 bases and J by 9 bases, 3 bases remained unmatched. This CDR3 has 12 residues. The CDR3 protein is CASSRTGGQAFF. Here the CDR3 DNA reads TGTGCCAGCAGTCGGACAGGGGGTCAAGCTTTCTTT.

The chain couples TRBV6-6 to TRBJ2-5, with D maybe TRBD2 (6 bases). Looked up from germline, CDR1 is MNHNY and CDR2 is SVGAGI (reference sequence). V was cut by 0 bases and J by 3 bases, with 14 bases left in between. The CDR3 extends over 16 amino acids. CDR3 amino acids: CASSYSPGLAKETQYF. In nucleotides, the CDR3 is TGTGCCAGCAGTTACTCACCGGGACTGGCGAAAGAGACCCAGTACTTC.